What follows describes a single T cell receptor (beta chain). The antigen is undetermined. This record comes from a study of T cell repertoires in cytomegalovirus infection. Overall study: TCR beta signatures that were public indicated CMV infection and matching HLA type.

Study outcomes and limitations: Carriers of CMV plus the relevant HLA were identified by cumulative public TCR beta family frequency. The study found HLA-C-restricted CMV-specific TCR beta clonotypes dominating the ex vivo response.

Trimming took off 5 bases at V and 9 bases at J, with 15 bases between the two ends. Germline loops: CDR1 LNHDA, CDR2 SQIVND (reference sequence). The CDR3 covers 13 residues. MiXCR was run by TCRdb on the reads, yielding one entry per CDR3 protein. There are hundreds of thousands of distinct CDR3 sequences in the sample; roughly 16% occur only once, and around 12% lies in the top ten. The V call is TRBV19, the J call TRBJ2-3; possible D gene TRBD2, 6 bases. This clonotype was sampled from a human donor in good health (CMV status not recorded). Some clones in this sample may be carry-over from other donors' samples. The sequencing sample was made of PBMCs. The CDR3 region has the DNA TGTGCCAGTAGTGATGGCGGGGACCGAACGCAGTATTTT. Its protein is CASSDGGDRTQYF.